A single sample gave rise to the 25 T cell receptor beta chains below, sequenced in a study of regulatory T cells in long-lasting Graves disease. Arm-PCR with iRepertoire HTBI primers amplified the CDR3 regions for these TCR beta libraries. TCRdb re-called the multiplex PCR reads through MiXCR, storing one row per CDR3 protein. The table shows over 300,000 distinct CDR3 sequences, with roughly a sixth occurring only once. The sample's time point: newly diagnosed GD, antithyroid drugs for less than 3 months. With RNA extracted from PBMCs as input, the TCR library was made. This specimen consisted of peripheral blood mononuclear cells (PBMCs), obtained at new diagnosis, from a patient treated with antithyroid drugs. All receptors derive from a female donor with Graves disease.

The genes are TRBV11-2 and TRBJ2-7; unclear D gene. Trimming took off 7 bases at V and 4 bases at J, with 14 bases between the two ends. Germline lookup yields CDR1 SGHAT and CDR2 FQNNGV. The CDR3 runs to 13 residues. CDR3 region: CASTSSDVYEQYF. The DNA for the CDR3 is TGTGCCAGCACCTCGTCGGACGTTTACGAGCAGTACTTC.

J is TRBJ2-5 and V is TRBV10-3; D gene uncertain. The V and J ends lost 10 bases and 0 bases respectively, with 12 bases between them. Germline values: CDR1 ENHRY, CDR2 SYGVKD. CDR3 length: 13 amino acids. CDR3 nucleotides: TGTGCCAGTAGGACCCTGTACCAAGAGACCCAGTACTTC. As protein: CASRTLYQETQYF.

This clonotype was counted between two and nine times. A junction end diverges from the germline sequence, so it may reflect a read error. CDR3 sequence: CASSLKVVGERFF. DNA of the CDR3: TGTGCCAGCAGCCTAAAAGTGGTAGGTGAGCGGTTCTTC. The chain carries TRBV7-3 and TRBJ2-5; the D gene is possibly TRBD2 (5 bases). The CDR3 length is 13 residues. From germline, CDR1 is SGHTA and CDR2 FQGTGA. Full variable domain (missing parts from reference TRBV7-3 and TRBJ2-5): GAGVSQTPSNKVTEKGKYVELRCDPISGHTALYWYRQSLGQGPEFLIYFQGTGAADDSGLPNDRFFAVRPEGSVSTLKIQRTERGDSAVYLCASSLKVVGERFFGPGTRLLVL.

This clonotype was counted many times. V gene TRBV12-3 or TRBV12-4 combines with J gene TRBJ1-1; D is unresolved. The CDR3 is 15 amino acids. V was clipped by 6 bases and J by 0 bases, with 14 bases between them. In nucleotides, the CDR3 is TGTGCCAGCAGGAACACGGGTCTCTTGAACACTGAAGCTTTCTTT. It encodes CASRNTGLLNTEAFF.

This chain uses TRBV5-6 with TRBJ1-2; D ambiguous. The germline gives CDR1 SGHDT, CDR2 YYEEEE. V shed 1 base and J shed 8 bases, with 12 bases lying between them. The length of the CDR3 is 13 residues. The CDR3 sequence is CASSLRNGEGYTF. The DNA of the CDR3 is TGTGCCAGCAGCTTGAGGAATGGGGAAGGCTACACCTTC. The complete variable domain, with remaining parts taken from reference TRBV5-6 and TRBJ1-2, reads DAGVTQSPTHLIKTRGQQVTLRCSPKSGHDTVSWYQQALGQGPQFIFQYYEEEERQRGNFPDRFSGHQFPNYSSELNVNALLLGDSALYLCASSLRNGEGYTFGSGTRLTVV.

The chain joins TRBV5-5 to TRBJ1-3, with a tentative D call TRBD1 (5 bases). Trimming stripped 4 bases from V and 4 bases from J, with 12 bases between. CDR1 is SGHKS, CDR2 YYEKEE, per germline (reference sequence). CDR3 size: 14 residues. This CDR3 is CASSTPGRGNTIYF. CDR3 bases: TGTGCCAGCAGCACGCCGGGACGGGGAAACACCATATATTTT.

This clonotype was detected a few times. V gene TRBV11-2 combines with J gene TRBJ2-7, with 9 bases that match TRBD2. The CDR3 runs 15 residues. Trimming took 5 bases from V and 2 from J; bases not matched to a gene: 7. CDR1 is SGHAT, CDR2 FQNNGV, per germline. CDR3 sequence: CASSDNSGGTYEQYF. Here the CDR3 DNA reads TGTGCCAGCAGCGATAACAGCGGGGGGACCTACGAGCAGTACTTC.

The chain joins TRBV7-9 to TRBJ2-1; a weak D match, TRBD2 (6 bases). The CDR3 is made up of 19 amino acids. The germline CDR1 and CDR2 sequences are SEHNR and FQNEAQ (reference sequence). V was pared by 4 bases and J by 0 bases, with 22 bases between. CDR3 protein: CASSYPGVADLSSYNEQFF. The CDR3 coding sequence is TGTGCCAGCAGCTACCCTGGGGTAGCGGACCTAAGCTCCTACAATGAGCAGTTCTTC.

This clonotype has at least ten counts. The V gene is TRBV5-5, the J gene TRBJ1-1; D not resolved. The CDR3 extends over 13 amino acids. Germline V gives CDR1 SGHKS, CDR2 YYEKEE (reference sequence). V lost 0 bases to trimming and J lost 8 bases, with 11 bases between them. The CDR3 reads CASSLGELREAFF. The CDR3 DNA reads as TGTGCCAGCAGCTTGGGGGAACTTAGGGAAGCTTTCTTT.

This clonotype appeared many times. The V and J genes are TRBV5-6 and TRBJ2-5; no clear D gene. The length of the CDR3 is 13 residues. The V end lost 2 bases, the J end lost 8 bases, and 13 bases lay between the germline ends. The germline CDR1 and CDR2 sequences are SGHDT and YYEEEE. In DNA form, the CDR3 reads TGTGCCAGCAGCTTTCAGATACTAAGAACCCAGTACTTC. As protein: CASSFQILRTQYF.

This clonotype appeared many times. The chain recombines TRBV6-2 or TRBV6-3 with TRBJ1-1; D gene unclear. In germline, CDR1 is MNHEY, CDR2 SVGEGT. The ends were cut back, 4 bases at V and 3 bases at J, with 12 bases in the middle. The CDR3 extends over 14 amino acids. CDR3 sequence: CASSWGGSDTEAFF. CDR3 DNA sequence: TGTGCCAGCAGTTGGGGAGGGTCGGACACTGAAGCTTTCTTT.

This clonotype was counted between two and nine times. CDR3 DNA sequence: TGTGCCAGCAACAGACAGGGGTACACTGAAGCTTTCTTT. It translates to CASNRQGYTEAFF. This sequence joins TRBV9 and TRBJ1-1; 8 nucleotides match TRBD1. The V gene end was trimmed by 6 bases and the J gene end by 3 bases; junction bases not matched to a gene: 4. Germline V gene data show CDR1 as SGDLS and CDR2 as YYNGEE. The CDR3 contains 13 residues.

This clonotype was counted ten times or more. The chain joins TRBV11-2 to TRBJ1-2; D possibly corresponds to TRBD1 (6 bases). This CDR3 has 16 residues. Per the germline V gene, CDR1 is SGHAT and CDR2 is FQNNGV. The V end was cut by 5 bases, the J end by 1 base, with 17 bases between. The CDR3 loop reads CASSPGRGAYNYGYTF. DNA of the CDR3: TGTGCCAGCAGCCCGGGGAGGGGGGCTTATAACTATGGCTACACCTTC.

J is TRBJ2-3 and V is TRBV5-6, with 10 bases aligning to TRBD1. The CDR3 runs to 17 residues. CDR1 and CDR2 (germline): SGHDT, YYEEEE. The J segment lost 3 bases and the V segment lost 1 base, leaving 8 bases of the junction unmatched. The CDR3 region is CASSLRTGTGVTDTQYF. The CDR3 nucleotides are TGTGCCAGCAGCTTGCGAACCGGGACAGGGGTGACAGATACGCAGTATTTT.

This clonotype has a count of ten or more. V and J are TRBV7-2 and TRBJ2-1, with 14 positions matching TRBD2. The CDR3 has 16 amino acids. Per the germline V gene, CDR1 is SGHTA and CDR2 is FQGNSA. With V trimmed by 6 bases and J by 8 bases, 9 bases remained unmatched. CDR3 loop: CASRRPGTSGRHEQFF. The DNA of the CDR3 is TGTGCCAGCAGACGTCCGGGGACTAGCGGGAGACATGAGCAGTTCTTC. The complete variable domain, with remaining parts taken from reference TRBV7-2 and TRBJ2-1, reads GAGVSQSPSNKVTEKGKDVELRCDPISGHTALYWYRQSLGQGLEFLIYFQGNSAPDKSGLPSDRFSAERTGGSVSTLTIQRTQQEDSAVYLCASRRPGTSGRHEQFFGPGTRLTVL.

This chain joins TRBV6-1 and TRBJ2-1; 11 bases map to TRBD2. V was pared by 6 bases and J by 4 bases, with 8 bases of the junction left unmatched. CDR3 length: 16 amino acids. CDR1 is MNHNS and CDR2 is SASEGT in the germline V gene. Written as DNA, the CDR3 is TGTGCCAGCAGGGGGGGGGCTAGCGGGGGGTACAATGAGCAGTTCTTC. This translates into CASRGGASGGYNEQFF.

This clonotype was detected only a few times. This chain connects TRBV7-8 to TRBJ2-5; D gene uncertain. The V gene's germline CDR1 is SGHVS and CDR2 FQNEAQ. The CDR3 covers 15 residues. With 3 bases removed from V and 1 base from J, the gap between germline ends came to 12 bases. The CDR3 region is CASSFGPQSQETQYF. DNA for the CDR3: TGTGCCAGCAGCTTTGGACCCCAGAGCCAAGAGACCCAGTACTTC.

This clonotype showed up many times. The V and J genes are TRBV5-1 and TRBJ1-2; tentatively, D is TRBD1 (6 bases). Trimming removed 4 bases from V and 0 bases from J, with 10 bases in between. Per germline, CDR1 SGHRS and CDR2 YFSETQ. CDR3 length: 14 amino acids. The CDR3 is CASSNRTANYGYTF. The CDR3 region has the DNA TGCGCCAGCAGCAACAGGACAGCTAACTATGGCTACACCTTC.

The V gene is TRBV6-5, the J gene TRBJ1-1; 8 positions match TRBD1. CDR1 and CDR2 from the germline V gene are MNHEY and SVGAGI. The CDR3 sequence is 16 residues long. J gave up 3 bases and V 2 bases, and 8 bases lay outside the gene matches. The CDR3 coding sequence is TGTGCCAGCAGTTACCGGACAGGGCGGGGGTACACTGAAGCTTTCTTT. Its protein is CASSYRTGRGYTEAFF.

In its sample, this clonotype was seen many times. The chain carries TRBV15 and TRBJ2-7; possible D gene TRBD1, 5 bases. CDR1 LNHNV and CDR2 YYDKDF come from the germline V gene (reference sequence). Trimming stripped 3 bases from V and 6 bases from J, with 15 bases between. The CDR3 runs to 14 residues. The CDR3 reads CATSRIPSGLEQYF. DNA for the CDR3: TGTGCCACCAGCAGGATTCCTTCAGGGCTCGAGCAGTACTTC.

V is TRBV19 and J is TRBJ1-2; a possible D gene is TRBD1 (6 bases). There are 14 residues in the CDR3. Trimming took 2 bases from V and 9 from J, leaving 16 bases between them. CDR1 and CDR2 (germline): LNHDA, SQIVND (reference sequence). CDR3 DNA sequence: TGTGCCAGTAGTATATTCCGGACAGACCGCCGCTACACCTTC. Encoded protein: CASSIFRTDRRYTF.

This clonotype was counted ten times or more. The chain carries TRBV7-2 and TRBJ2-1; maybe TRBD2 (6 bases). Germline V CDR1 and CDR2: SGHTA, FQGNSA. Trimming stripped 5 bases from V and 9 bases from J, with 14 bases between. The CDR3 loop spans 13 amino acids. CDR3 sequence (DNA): TGTGCCAGCAGCACAGCGACTAGTTTTGAGCAGTTCTTC. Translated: CASSTATSFEQFF. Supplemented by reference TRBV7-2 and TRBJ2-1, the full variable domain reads GAGVSQSPSNKVTEKGKDVELRCDPISGHTALYWYRQSLGQGLEFLIYFQGNSAPDKSGLPSDRFSAERTGGSVSTLTIQRTQQEDSAVYLCASSTATSFEQFFGPGTRLTVL.

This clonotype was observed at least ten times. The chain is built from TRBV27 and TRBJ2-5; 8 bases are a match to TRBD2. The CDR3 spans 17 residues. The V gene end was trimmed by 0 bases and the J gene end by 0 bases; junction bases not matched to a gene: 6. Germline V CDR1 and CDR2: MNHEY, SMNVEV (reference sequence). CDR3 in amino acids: CASSLSVVAGHQETQYF. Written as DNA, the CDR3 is TGTGCCAGCAGTTTATCGGTGGTAGCGGGACACCAAGAGACCCAGTACTTC.

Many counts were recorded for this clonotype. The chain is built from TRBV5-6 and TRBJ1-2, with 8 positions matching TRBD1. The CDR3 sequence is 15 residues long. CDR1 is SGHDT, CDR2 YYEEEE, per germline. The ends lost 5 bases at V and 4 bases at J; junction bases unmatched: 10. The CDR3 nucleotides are TGTGCCAGCAGTCCCACAGGGGGTTCGGTCTATGGCTACACCTTC. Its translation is CASSPTGGSVYGYTF.

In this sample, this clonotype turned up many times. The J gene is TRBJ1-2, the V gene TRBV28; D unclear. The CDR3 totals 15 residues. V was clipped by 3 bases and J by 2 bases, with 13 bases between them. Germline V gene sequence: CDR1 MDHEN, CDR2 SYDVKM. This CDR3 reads CASSFSLPGNYGYTF. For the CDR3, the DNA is TGTGCCAGCAGTTTCTCGCTCCCGGGGAACTATGGCTACACCTTC.